The 21 T cell receptor beta chains below all came from one sample that was sequenced in a study of OX40 agonist ivuxolimab in advanced cancers. Generated by immunoSEQ multiplex PCR, the TCRdb table keeps only in-frame clones and is missing some. The sample holds some 100,000 clones, around four fifths seen once. The specimen comprised CD4+ or CD8+ T cells sorted from blood, sampled in a trial of the OX40 agonist ivuxolimab. The origin of the receptors is an adult with an advanced solid tumor such as melanoma, head and neck, liver or kidney cancer.

J is TRBJ1-4 and V is TRBV9; D unclear. The CDR3 is 16 amino acids. The V end was cut by 0 bases, the J end by 8 bases, with 17 bases between. The germline V gene has CDR1 SGDLS and CDR2 YYNGEE. The CDR3 is CASSVDGTALMEKLFF. In nucleotides, the CDR3 is TGTGCCAGCAGCGTAGATGGAACGGCATTGATGGAAAAACTGTTTTTT.

The rearrangement uses TRBV29-1 and TRBJ2-1; D perhaps matches TRBD2 (6 bases). Trimming cost V 7 bases and J 9 bases, with 7 bases left between them. This CDR3 region has 9 residues. CDR1 and CDR2 from the germline V gene are SQVTM and ANQGSEA. CDR3 loop: CSAGSEQFF. The CDR3 DNA reads as TGCAGCGCCGGGAGTGAGCAGTTCTTC.

The chain uses TRBV7-2 and TRBJ1-1, with 8 bases aligning to TRBD1. This CDR3 has 14 residues. Germline V gives CDR1 SGHTA, CDR2 FQGNSA. V lost 7 bases, J lost 7 bases, and 11 bases stayed unmatched. Here the CDR3 reads CASNTRGRFHEAFF. Written as DNA, the CDR3 is TGTGCCAGCAATACCAGGGGGCGCTTCCATGAAGCTTTCTTT.

J is TRBJ1-2 and V is TRBV9; D is uncertain. The V and J ends lost 0 bases and 5 bases respectively, with 8 bases between them. The CDR3 extends over 13 amino acids. The germline CDR1 and CDR2 sequences are SGDLS and YYNGEE. CDR3 DNA: TGTGCCAGCAGCGTAGCCGAAAGTTATGGCTACACCTTC. Translation: CASSVAESYGYTF. Together with reference TRBV9 and TRBJ1-2, the CDR3 gives the full variable domain: DSGVTQTPKHLITATGQRVTLRCSPRSGDLSVYWYQQSLDQGLQFLIQYYNGEERAKGNILERFSAQQFPDLHSELNLSSLELGDSALYFCASSVAESYGYTFGSGTRLTVV.

The rearrangement uses TRBV19 and TRBJ2-7; 7 bases fit TRBD1. With V trimmed by 8 bases and J by 1 base, 8 bases remained unmatched. This CDR3 comprises 14 residues. CDR1 and CDR2 (germline): LNHDA, SQIVND (reference sequence). CDR3 nucleotides: TGTGCCAGTCGGACAGGCGAAGGGTCCTACGAGCAGTACTTC. Its translation is CASRTGEGSYEQYF.

The CDR3 sequence: CASSYSTQGYSPLHF. As DNA, the CDR3 is TGTGCCAGCAGTTACTCGACACAGGGTTATTCACCCCTCCACTTT. This chain joins TRBV6-5 and TRBJ1-6, with TRBD1 as a possible D gene (6 bases). Per the germline V gene, CDR1 is MNHEY and CDR2 is SVGAGI. The CDR3 has 15 residues. V lost 0 bases to trimming and J lost 8 bases, with 11 bases between them.

V is TRBV7-2 and J is TRBJ1-3, with unresolved D. CDR1 and CDR2 (germline): SGHTA, FQGNSA. V was trimmed by 4 bases and J by 0 bases, leaving 4 bases between them. The CDR3 has 13 amino acids. As DNA, the CDR3 is TGTGCCAGCAGCTCTGACTCTGGAAACACCATATATTTT. Encoded protein: CASSSDSGNTIYF.

The chain carries TRBV18 and TRBJ1-1, with D unclear. CDR3 length: 13 residues. V shed 6 bases and J shed 1 base, with 9 bases lying between them. Germline CDR1 and CDR2: KGHSH and LQKENI. CDR3 in amino acids: CASSLAPNTEAFF. The CDR3 DNA reads as TGTGCCAGCTCTCTCGCCCCGAACACTGAAGCTTTCTTT. Filled out from reference TRBV18 and TRBJ1-1, the complete variable domain reads NAGVMQNPRHLVRRRGQEARLRCSPMKGHSHVYWYRQLPEEGLKFMVYLQKENIIDESGMPKERFSAEFPKEGPSILRIQQVVRGDSAAYFCASSLAPNTEAFFGQGTRLTVV.

This chain connects TRBV7-2 to TRBJ2-6; D is unresolved. The V gene lost 1 base and the J gene lost 4 bases, with 8 bases spanning the gap. Germline V gives CDR1 SGHTA, CDR2 FQGNSA. CDR3 length: 15 amino acids. CDR3 in amino acids: CASSLGVVGANVLTF. For the CDR3, the DNA is TGTGCCAGCAGCTTAGGAGTGGTAGGGGCCAACGTCCTGACTTTC. Combining the CDR3 with reference TRBV7-2 and TRBJ2-6 gives the whole variable domain GAGVSQSPSNKVTEKGKDVELRCDPISGHTALYWYRQSLGQGLEFLIYFQGNSAPDKSGLPSDRFSAERTGGSVSTLTIQRTQQEDSAVYLCASSLGVVGANVLTFGAGSRLTVL.

V usage is TRBV18 and J usage is TRBJ2-1; D is possibly TRBD2 (6 bases). The CDR3 has 14 amino acids. The V end lost 0 bases, the J end lost 8 bases, and 11 bases lay between the germline ends. Germline lookup yields CDR1 KGHSH and CDR2 LQKENI. CDR3 bases: TGTGCCAGCTCACCACCGCAACCGGGGGATGAGCAGTTCTTC. This gives the protein CASSPPQPGDEQFF. Variable domain in full (rest from reference TRBV18 and TRBJ2-1): NAGVMQNPRHLVRRRGQEARLRCSPMKGHSHVYWYRQLPEEGLKFMVYLQKENIIDESGMPKERFSAEFPKEGPSILRIQQVVRGDSAAYFCASSPPQPGDEQFFGPGTRLTVL.

The chain is built from TRBV28 and TRBJ2-3; 12 positions agree with TRBD2. CDR3 size: 16 residues. CDR1 and CDR2 from the germline V gene are MDHEN and SYDVKM. The V segment lost 6 bases and the J segment 2 bases; nucleotides outside the gene matches: 6. The CDR3 protein is CASSSRLAGDTDTQYF. The CDR3, as DNA: TGTGCCAGCAGCTCCCGACTAGCGGGGGACACAGATACGCAGTATTTT.

CDR3 sequence (DNA): TGTGCCAGCAGCCTCTCCCTCGGGACTAATGAAAAACTGTTTTTT. Protein product: CASSLSLGTNEKLFF. The chain uses TRBV9 and TRBJ1-4; D not resolved. Germline CDR1 reads SGDLS; CDR2 reads YYNGEE. V was pared by 4 bases and J by 2 bases, with 12 bases between. The CDR3 loop spans 15 amino acids.

This clone was seen more than once but under ten times. The same CDR3 also results from other DNA sequences found in this sample. V gene TRBV15 combines with J gene TRBJ1-1; D is uncertain. The CDR3 is made up of 13 amino acids. Trimming pared 5 bases from V and 7 bases from J, leaving 14 bases between. Germline V gene lookup returns CDR1 LNHNV and CDR2 YYDKDF (reference sequence). The CDR3: CATSSHPGGEAFF. CDR3 DNA sequence: TGTGCCACCAGCTCCCACCCGGGCGGTGAAGCTTTCTTT.

This rearrangement joins TRBV5-1 to TRBJ2-1, with 12 bases that match TRBD1. Trimming cost V 6 bases and J 7 bases; bases outside gene matches: 8. The CDR3 covers 15 residues. Germline CDR1 and CDR2: SGHRS and YFSETQ. DNA for the CDR3: TGCGCCAGCATGGTGGGGACAGGGGGCTTTAATGAGCAGTTCTTC. The encoded protein is CASMVGTGGFNEQFF.

This rearrangement joins TRBV11-2 to TRBJ1-2; D is perhaps TRBD1 (5 bases). Trimming left V 5 bases short and J 3 bases short, with 10 bases between. The CDR3 runs 13 residues. The V gene's germline CDR1 is SGHAT and CDR2 FQNNGV. CDR3: CASSPAGDYGYTF. CDR3 in DNA: TGTGCCAGCAGCCCAGCGGGGGACTATGGCTACACCTTC.

The chain joins TRBV28 to TRBJ1-2, with unresolved D. V lost 5 bases, J lost 5 bases, and 9 bases lay in between. This CDR3 comprises 12 residues. CDR1 is MDHEN and CDR2 is SYDVKM in the germline V gene. This chain's CDR3 is CASSATTYGYTF. CDR3 in DNA: TGTGCCAGCAGTGCTACTACGTATGGCTACACCTTC.

This chain connects TRBV11-2 to TRBJ1-5; D not resolved. Deletions cut 1 base from V and 5 bases from J, with 12 bases between. The CDR3 has 15 residues. Germline loops: CDR1 SGHAT, CDR2 FQNNGV. As DNA, the CDR3 is TGTGCCAGCAGCTTAGTCGGGCTATCCGATCAGCCCCAGCATTTT. It yields the protein CASSLVGLSDQPQHF.

The chain recombines TRBV5-1 with TRBJ1-6; D remains unclear. Between the trimmed V and J ends, which lost 2 bases and 6 bases, there was a span of 9 bases. Germline loops: CDR1 SGHRS, CDR2 YFSETQ. There are 14 residues in the CDR3. CDR3 in amino acids: CASSFGELNSPLHF. The CDR3 nucleotides are TGCGCCAGCAGCTTCGGGGAGCTTAATTCACCCCTCCACTTT.

The sample holds one count of this clone. The chain employs TRBV28 and TRBJ2-5; D perhaps matches TRBD2 (5 bases). Germline V CDR1 and CDR2: MDHEN, SYDVKM. There are 16 residues in the CDR3. V lost 2 bases and J lost 5, with 18 bases in between. The CDR3: CASSLVYGKGMETQYF. CDR3 coding DNA: TGTGCCAGCAGTTTAGTTTACGGGAAAGGGATGGAGACCCAGTACTTC.

The J gene is TRBJ2-3, the V gene TRBV5-1, with 7 bases matching TRBD2. Germline V gives CDR1 SGHRS, CDR2 YFSETQ. The V gene end was trimmed by 7 bases and the J gene end by 3 bases; junction bases not matched to a gene: 8. CDR3 length equals 14 residues. CDR3: CASRGERGTDTQYF. In DNA, the CDR3 is TGCGCCAGCCGCGGCGAGCGGGGAACAGATACGCAGTATTTT.

The chain recombines TRBV5-6 with TRBJ2-5; TRBD2 aligns across 10 bases. From germline, CDR1 is SGHDT and CDR2 YYEEEE. This CDR3 comprises 16 residues. V dropped 1 base and J dropped 1; count of bases not matched to a gene: 4. In nucleotides, the CDR3 is TGTGCCAGCAGCTTGCGTAGCGGGGGGCCCCAAGAGACCCAGTACTTC. This translates into CASSLRSGGPQETQYF. Together with reference TRBV5-6 and TRBJ2-5, the CDR3 gives the full variable domain: DAGVTQSPTHLIKTRGQQVTLRCSPKSGHDTVSWYQQALGQGPQFIFQYYEEEERQRGNFPDRFSGHQFPNYSSELNVNALLLGDSALYLCASSLRSGGPQETQYFGPGTRLLVL.